Presented here are 24 T cell receptor beta chains from one specimen sequenced in a study of vaccination effects on CD4 cells after COVID-19. Clones were read by immunoSEQ multiplex PCR, and TCRdb kept only the in-frame ones, dropping some. The sample lists tens of thousands of clones; approximately 64% were seen once. Viral peptide pools were used in the ViraFEST assay to expand antigen-specific CD4+ T cells, and sequencing came afterward. With more than nine days of culture completed, CD4+ T cells were isolated. Prior SARS-CoV-2 infection was absent in the vaccine recipients, as shown by negative nucleocapsid antibodies. No cognate antigen is known for these TCRs. Sequencing was performed on CD4+ T cells from PBMCs cultured with HCoV-OC43 spike peptides, taken before COVID-19 vaccination. Described subset: HCoV-OC43 spike overlapping peptide pool stimulation. The receptors derive from a human donor who received a COVID-19 vaccine.

In its sample, this clone was seen a few times. The chain combines TRBV5-1 with TRBJ1-3; D remains ambiguous. The germline V and J ends were trimmed by 0 bases and 1 base, with 11 bases remaining between them. The CDR3 totals 16 residues. Germline V gene lookup returns CDR1 SGHRS and CDR2 YFSETQ. Here the CDR3 DNA reads TGCGCCAGCAGCTTGGCATCCCGGTTTTCTGGAAACACCATATATTTT. Protein product: CASSLASRFSGNTIYF.

This chain links TRBV11-2 with TRBJ2-1, with 8 nucleotides matching TRBD2. The CDR3 totals 16 residues. The junction had 6 bases not matched to a gene; V was cut back by 2 bases and J by 3 bases. The germline V gene has CDR1 SGHAT and CDR2 FQNNGV. CDR3 DNA: TGTGCCAGCAGCTTAATGCGAACTAGCGGCTACAATGAGCAGTTCTTC. Translating gives CASSLMRTSGYNEQFF.

The J gene is TRBJ2-4, the V gene TRBV5-1; the D gene is possibly TRBD2 (5 bases). The CDR3 is 13 residues long. The V gene lost 3 bases and the J gene lost 8 bases, with 12 bases spanning the gap. Per germline, CDR1 SGHRS and CDR2 YFSETQ. The CDR3 sequence is CASSSPGLDIQYF. For the CDR3, the DNA is TGCGCCAGCAGCTCCCCGGGGTTGGACATTCAGTACTTC.

This chain links TRBV24-1 with TRBJ2-3; TRBD1 might be the D (6 bases). Trimming removed 4 bases at V and 3 bases at J, with 13 bases between. The germline CDR1 and CDR2 sequences are KGHDR and SFDVKD. CDR3 size: 15 residues. The CDR3 is CATSDPDRKTDTQYF. The CDR3 bases are TGTGCCACCAGTGACCCCGACAGGAAAACAGATACGCAGTATTTT.

There are a few counts of this clone. This rearrangement joins TRBV15 to TRBJ2-1; D may be TRBD1 (6 bases). There are 18 residues in the CDR3. Germline V lookup: CDR1 LNHNV, CDR2 YYDKDF (reference sequence). Trimming took off 0 bases at V and 6 bases at J, with 21 bases between the two ends. DNA of the CDR3: TGTGCCACCAGCAGAGAAGGGGGAGAAACAGGCCTGGGCAATGAGCAGTTCTTC. Protein sequence: CATSREGGETGLGNEQFF.

The V gene is TRBV15, the J gene TRBJ2-7, with 9 nucleotides matching TRBD2. Germline CDR1 reads LNHNV; CDR2 reads YYDKDF (reference sequence). The trim removed 0 bases at V and 2 bases at J, leaving 2 bases unmatched. The CDR3 extends over 15 amino acids. The CDR3, as DNA: TGTGCCACCAGCAGAGATGGGACTAGCCCCTACGAGCAGTACTTC. Protein product: CATSRDGTSPYEQYF.

The V call is TRBV5-1, the J call TRBJ2-5, with D maybe TRBD1 (5 bases). The V end lost 1 base, the J end lost 5 bases, and 9 bases lay between the germline ends. This CDR3 is built from 13 residues. The V gene's germline CDR1 is SGHRS and CDR2 YFSETQ. The CDR3 loop reads CASSLQGYETQYF. CDR3 nucleotides: TGCGCCAGCAGCTTGCAGGGATATGAGACCCAGTACTTC.

The sample holds a few counts of this clone. The rearrangement links TRBV4-1 to TRBJ1-4, with TRBD1 identical over 7 bases. Trimming removed 4 bases from V and 3 bases from J; junction bases left unmatched: 5. CDR3 size: 15 residues. In germline, CDR1 is MGHRA, CDR2 YSYEKL. The CDR3 reads CASSPGTVSNEKLFF. As DNA, the CDR3 is TGCGCCAGCAGCCCAGGGACAGTCTCTAATGAAAAACTGTTTTTT.

J is TRBJ2-7 and V is TRBV6-6; D is tentatively TRBD1 or TRBD2 (5 bases each). CDR1 and CDR2 (germline): MNHNY, SVGAGI (reference sequence). This CDR3 contains 13 residues. V was shortened by 6 bases and J by 1 base, with 10 bases between the two germline ends. The CDR3 DNA is TGTGCCAGCAGCAGGGAGAGGTCCTACGAGCAGTACTTC. It translates to CASSRERSYEQYF.

The V gene is TRBV11-2, the J gene TRBJ2-1; 9 bases line up with TRBD2. Germline V gives CDR1 SGHAT, CDR2 FQNNGV. The CDR3 spans 16 residues. The junction had 4 bases not matched to a gene; V was cut back by 4 bases and J by 0 bases. The CDR3 DNA sequence: TGTGCCAGCAGCTCTCTTAGCGGGAGCTCCTACAATGAGCAGTTCTTC. Protein: CASSSLSGSSYNEQFF.

The V and J genes are TRBV27 and TRBJ2-1; 8 nucleotides match TRBD1. The CDR3 is made up of 15 amino acids. Germline CDR1 and CDR2: MNHEY and SMNVEV (reference sequence). V lost 6 bases, J lost 4 bases, and 8 bases stayed unmatched. The CDR3 protein is CASSEDRANYNEQFF. DNA of the CDR3: TGTGCCAGCAGCGAGGACAGGGCTAATTACAATGAGCAGTTCTTC.

J is TRBJ2-1 and V is TRBV12-5; 12 bases line up with TRBD2. This CDR3 is built from 15 residues. In germline, CDR1 is LGHNT, CDR2 FRNRAP. The trim removed 4 bases at V and 4 bases at J, leaving 2 bases unmatched. The CDR3 coding sequence is TGTGCTAGTGGTTCTAGCGGGAGGGTTTACAATGAGCAGTTCTTC. Residues: CASGSSGRVYNEQFF. Full variable domain (missing parts from reference TRBV12-5 and TRBJ2-1): DARVTQTPRHKVTEMGQEVTMRCQPILGHNTVFWYRQTMMQGLELLAYFRNRAPLDDSGMPKDRFSAEMPDATLATLKIQPSEPRDSAVYFCASGSSGRVYNEQFFGPGTRLTVL.

CDR3 sequence: CASSSPGLARGGGNNEQFF. DNA for the CDR3: TGCGCCAGCAGCTCTCCGGGACTAGCGCGAGGGGGAGGAAACAATGAGCAGTTCTTC. This chain connects TRBV4-1 to TRBJ2-1; 10 bases are a match to TRBD2. The V gene end was trimmed by 5 bases and the J gene end by 5 bases; junction bases not matched to a gene: 18. Per the germline V gene, CDR1 is MGHRA and CDR2 is YSYEKL. CDR3 length: 19 amino acids.

The rearrangement uses TRBV4-1 and TRBJ1-6; D unclear. Germline CDR1 and CDR2: MGHRA and YSYEKL. CDR3 length: 13 residues. The V and J ends lost 0 bases and 8 bases respectively, with 5 bases between them. The CDR3 DNA is TGCGCCAGCAGCCAAGATGACGATTCACCCCTCCACTTT. Translated: CASSQDDDSPLHF.

The V gene is TRBV7-9, the J gene TRBJ1-6; perhaps TRBD1 as D (5 bases). V dropped 3 bases and J dropped 10 bases, with 16 bases sitting between them. Germline assignment: CDR1 SEHNR and CDR2 FQNEAQ (reference sequence). This CDR3 is built from 15 residues. As DNA, the CDR3 is TGTGCCAGCAGCTTGTCCGGCCAGGGTGGCTCACCCCTCCACTTT. It translates to CASSLSGQGGSPLHF.

This clone turned up a few times. V usage is TRBV4-1 and J usage is TRBJ2-7; weak D call: TRBD1 (6 bases). V was trimmed by 2 bases and J by 6 bases, leaving 14 bases between them. The CDR3 loop spans 14 amino acids. Germline assignment: CDR1 MGHRA and CDR2 YSYEKL. DNA for the CDR3: TGCGCCAGCAGCCAACCGGGACAAGGGTCCGAGCAGTACTTC. This sequence encodes CASSQPGQGSEQYF.

The chain carries TRBV14 and TRBJ2-1; D might be TRBD1 (6 bases). The CDR3 is 17 amino acids. The germline CDR1 and CDR2 sequences are SGHDN and FVKESK. V was shortened by 2 bases and J by 3 bases, with 17 bases between the two germline ends. This CDR3 is CASSQWGWGTLYNEQFF. CDR3 in DNA: TGTGCCAGCAGCCAATGGGGCTGGGGGACACTCTACAATGAGCAGTTCTTC.

In the case of this clone: Relative to the germline gene, one junction end is altered; a read error may explain this. This sequence joins TRBV6-5 and TRBJ1-5, with 10 nucleotides matching TRBD1. The CDR3 contains 15 residues. Germline lookup yields CDR1 MNHEY and CDR2 SVGAGI. CDR3 amino acids: CASSDSTGGGQPQHF. CDR3 sequence (DNA): TGTGCCAGCAGTGACTCGACAGGGGGCGGGCAGCCCCAGCATTTT.

The genes are TRBV2 and TRBJ2-1; D possibly corresponds to TRBD2 (5 bases). Germline-derived CDR1 and CDR2 are SNHLY and FYNNEI. The V gene lost 10 bases and the J gene lost 0 bases, with 16 bases spanning the gap. The CDR3 loop spans 15 amino acids. The CDR3 region is CATKRTGSSYNEQFF. CDR3 sequence (DNA): TGTGCCACCAAGAGGACGGGAAGCTCCTACAATGAGCAGTTCTTC. The full variable domain, completed using reference TRBV2 and TRBJ2-1, is EPEVTQTPSHQVTQMGQEVILRCVPISNHLYFYWYRQILGQKVEFLVSFYNNEISEKSEIFDDQFSVERPDGSNFTLKIRSTKLEDSAMYFCATKRTGSSYNEQFFGPGTRLTVL.

The gene calls are TRBV28 and TRBJ1-1; D is uncertain. The V end lost 8 bases, the J end lost 4 bases, and 14 bases lay between the germline ends. From germline, CDR1 is MDHEN and CDR2 SYDVKM. The CDR3 covers 13 residues. The CDR3 here is CASFGRMFTEAFF. For the CDR3, the DNA is TGTGCCAGCTTCGGTCGGATGTTCACTGAAGCTTTCTTT.

The chain combines TRBV27 with TRBJ2-5; a weak D match, TRBD1 (7 bases). CDR1 MNHEY and CDR2 SMNVEV come from the germline V gene (reference sequence). V was clipped by 5 bases and J by 0 bases, with 16 bases between them. This CDR3 region has 16 residues. The DNA of the CDR3 is TGTGCCAGCAGTGGAGGGGACAGTTCGTACCAAGAGACCCAGTACTTC. This codes for CASSGGDSSYQETQYF.

About this clone itself: The germline gene is not matched at one end of the junction; a read error may be the cause. The genes are TRBV12-3 or TRBV12-4 and TRBJ2-1; unclear D gene. CDR3 length equals 12 residues. The CDR3 loop is CASRLGVGEQFF. The CDR3 region has the DNA TGTGCCAGCAGATTAGGTGTCGGGGAGCAGTTCTTC.

The CDR3 loop reads CASSQVGGGLNEKLFF. The DNA of the CDR3 is TGTGCCAGCAGCCAAGTTGGGGGGGGATTAAATGAAAAACTGTTTTTT. The chain combines TRBV3-1 (or the pseudogene TRBV3-2) with TRBJ1-4, with D tentatively TRBD1 (5 bases). Trimming removed 1 base from V and 5 bases from J, with 14 bases in between. Germline values: CDR1 LGHDT, CDR2 YNNKEL (reference sequence). The CDR3 covers 16 residues.

V gene TRBV7-2 combines with J gene TRBJ2-1; D ambiguous. Looked up from germline, CDR1 is SGHTA and CDR2 is FQGNSA. Trimming took off 1 base at V and 5 bases at J, with 15 bases between the two ends. The CDR3 extends over 16 amino acids. CDR3 protein: CASSLDPARPNNEQFF. The CDR3 bases are TGTGCCAGCAGCTTAGATCCGGCTCGCCCAAACAATGAGCAGTTCTTC.